This TCR beta chain was observed in a study of Ad26.COV2.S vaccination and SARS-CoV-2 variants (dated by TCRdb to about 2021). Background on the whole study: Donors in the vaccine arm were drawn from COV1001, a multicentre, randomized, double-blind, placebo-controlled phase I-IIa trial testing Ad26.COV2.S in healthy adults. Throughout the experiments and outcome assessment, investigators stayed blinded to trial group allocation. Ad26.COV2.S was administered intramuscularly at 5 x 10^10 or 1 x 10^11 viral particles, either as a single shot or as two shots given 56 days apart. Trial participants were randomized into five groups of five: low-dose or high-dose Ad26.COV2.S given once or twice, or placebo on both occasions. Sequencing of the TCRbeta repertoire served to evaluate the specificity and breadth of SARS-CoV-2-reactive T cell receptors following Ad26.COV2.S vaccination. The TCR-sequenced set comprised around 30 samples: around 20 Ad26.COV2.S vaccine recipients, 5 placebo recipients and 8 SARS-CoV-2 convalescent individuals. Broad study findings and their caveats: Ad26.COV2.S recipients had higher spike-specific TCR breadth than placebo recipients (P = 0.0014). Comparable non-spike TCR breadth was observed between vaccine and placebo recipients, consistent with only spike being contained in the vaccine. The authors noted that total T cell responses may have been underestimated by the TCR breadth and depth analyses. The study lacked the statistical power to compare responses across vaccine doses or regimens. After vaccination, spike-specific CD8+ and CD4+ T cell responses were reported to show substantial breadth.

TCRbeta CDR3 regions were sequenced with the immunoSEQ Assay. After extraction, genomic DNA underwent amplification by bias-controlled multiplex PCR, followed by high-throughput sequencing. Regarding the original processing steps: To quantify the absolute abundance of every unique TCRbeta CDR3 region, sequences were collapsed and filtered. T cell fraction was estimated by normalizing TCRbeta template counts to usable DNA, which was measured by amplifying reference genes present in all nucleated cells. Repertoire TCRs were annotated as SARS-CoV-2-specific when V gene, CDR3 amino acid sequence and J gene were exactly matched to a known reactive TCR set. MIRA supplied the reference SARS-CoV-2 TCR set, which was filtered for enrichment in COVID-19-positive ImmuneCODE repertoires so that public or cross-reactive TCRs were removed. Based on the MIRA antigens, annotated TCRs were further analysed at the level of specific ORF or position within ORF. Breadth was defined as the number of annotated unique rearrangements divided by the total number of unique productive rearrangements, and depth was defined as the summed frequency of the annotated unique rearrangements. Two-sided Wilcoxon rank-sum tests were used to compare TCR breadth between groups. TCRdb obtained this table from immuneACCESS and retained in-frame rearrangements with V and J assigned. These tables miss some clones; where compared with another copy, unresolved V genes account for less than half of the shortfall, and the remainder is unexplained. V, J and clone size derive from that table, while D and trimming were established from the DNA sequence. Across this sample there are approximately 350,000 clones, with roughly four fifths seen only once. The leading ten clones occupy around 7% of the sample.

Of note for this clone: No antigen is known for it. No clone much larger than this one lies a single base away; base qualities are absent.

The CDR3 numbers 13 residues from cysteine through phenylalanine. This entry keeps only the CDR3 DNA: 39 bases, framed from base 1. At the junction V is shortened by 8 bases and J by 1 base, with 11 bases in between. According to the germline V gene (reference sequence), CDR1 reads LNHDA and CDR2 reads SQIVND. According to the study, the label for this sample's treatment or condition signals: roughly 19 received Ad26.COV2.S at low or high dose, single or two shots; about 5 received placebo; per-sample allocation not given. Repertoires of vaccine and placebo recipients were sequenced from samples collected on day 63 after the first injection. Cohort 1b enrolled fewer than 30 adults aged 18-55 years at a single site in Boston, USA, between 29 July and 7 August 2020. Ad26.COV2.S consisted of a replication-incompetent adenovirus type 26 vector by which a prefusion-stabilized SARS-CoV-2 spike protein from the original Wuhan strain was expressed.

This specimen was peripheral blood, taken in a trial of Ad26.COV2.S vaccine versus placebo. The receptor's source is a person aged 18-60 years who received the Ad26.COV2.S COVID-19 vaccine or a placebo. Rearrangement joined TRBV19 to TRBJ1-1; the D region possibly corresponds to TRBD1 (5 bases align). CDR3 loop: CASSQVRNTEAFF. The DNA sequence follows: TGTGCCAGTTCACAGGTCAGGAACACTGAAGCTTTCTTT.